This TCR beta chain derives from a study of blood T cell repertoires in COVID-19. Overall study context: The analysed material was cDNA or gDNA that came from T cells, B-cell-depleted T cells, or PBMCs.

Profiling relied on immunoSEQ multiplex PCR, and the TCRdb table lists in-frame clones only, not all of them. Of under 250,000 clones listed, around 83% are singletons. Looked up from germline, CDR1 is MGHRA and CDR2 is YSYEKL. The CDR3 sequence is 13 residues long. The V end lost 2 bases, the J end lost 3 bases, and 8 bases lay between the germline ends. Input material: peripheral blood. The genes are TRBV4-1 and TRBJ2-7, with D possibly being TRBD1 (5 bases). The clonotype was recovered from a woman in her thirties or forties who had recovered from COVID-19. CDR3 DNA sequence: TGCGCCAGCAGCCAAAAGGACAACTACGAGCAGTACTTC. It encodes CASSQKDNYEQYF.